What follows are 12 T cell receptor beta chains derived from one specimen sequenced in a study of OX40 agonist ivuxolimab in advanced cancers. The protocol was immunoSEQ multiplex PCR, while the TCRdb copy is restricted to in-frame clones and leaves out a portion. The top ten clones hold roughly 74% of a sample with over 9,500 clones, over 75% of them seen once. This specimen was CD4+ or CD8+ T cells sorted from blood, taken in a trial of the OX40 agonist ivuxolimab. The receptors originated from an adult with an advanced solid tumor such as melanoma, head and neck, liver or kidney cancer.

The gene calls are TRBV6-5 and TRBJ2-5; 7 bases are a match to TRBD2. Germline assignment: CDR1 MNHEY and CDR2 SVGAGI. With V trimmed by 6 bases and J by 2 bases, 6 bases remained unmatched. The CDR3 extends over 14 amino acids. The CDR3 region is CASSVGGFQETQYF. The CDR3 coding sequence is TGTGCCAGCAGCGTCGGGGGGTTTCAAGAGACCCAGTACTTC.

This rearrangement joins TRBV5-6 to TRBJ2-1, with a weak D call TRBD2 (5 bases). With 2 bases removed from V and 5 bases from J, the gap between germline ends came to 11 bases. This CDR3 is 14 amino acids long. In germline, CDR1 is SGHDT, CDR2 YYEEEE. CDR3 sequence: CASSFSGIHNEQFF. Here the CDR3 DNA reads TGTGCCAGCAGCTTTTCCGGGATTCACAATGAGCAGTTCTTC. The full variable domain, with the rest looked up from reference TRBV5-6 and TRBJ2-1, is DAGVTQSPTHLIKTRGQQVTLRCSPKSGHDTVSWYQQALGQGPQFIFQYYEEEERQRGNFPDRFSGHQFPNYSSELNVNALLLGDSALYLCASSFSGIHNEQFFGPGTRLTVL.

V is TRBV27 and J is TRBJ2-7, with no clear D. V gave up 3 bases and J gave up 3 bases, with 9 bases separating them. CDR1 is MNHEY and CDR2 is SMNVEV in the germline V gene (reference sequence). The CDR3 is made up of 13 amino acids. CDR3 sequence reads: CASSFGPDYEQYF. The CDR3 DNA reads as TGTGCCAGCAGTTTTGGCCCCGACTACGAGCAGTACTTC.

J is TRBJ1-1 and V is TRBV7-9, with unresolved D. The CDR3 spans 11 residues. Per germline, CDR1 SEHNR and CDR2 FQNEAQ (reference sequence). Trimming stripped 4 bases from V and 3 bases from J, with 3 bases between. The CDR3 protein is CASSYDTEAFF. CDR3 nucleotide sequence: TGTGCCAGCAGCTACGACACTGAAGCTTTCTTT.

This clone was detected only once. The chain joins TRBV9 to TRBJ2-7; 10 bases are a match to TRBD2. The CDR3 covers 14 residues. The trim removed 3 bases at V and 2 bases at J, leaving 2 bases unmatched. Germline-derived CDR1 and CDR2 are SGDLS and YYNGEE. The CDR3 nucleotides are TGTGCCAGCAGCGCTAGCGGGAGTCCCTACGAGCAGTACTTC. Its protein is CASSASGSPYEQYF.

The chain is built from TRBV27 and TRBJ2-1; the match to TRBD2 covers 7 bases. The CDR3 is 14 residues long. V trimming: 2 bases; J trimming: 5 bases; junction bases outside the gene matches: 3. Germline V gene lookup returns CDR1 MNHEY and CDR2 SMNVEV (reference sequence). The CDR3 DNA reads TGTGCCAGCAGTTTAGGGAGGGGAAACAATGAGCAGTTCTTC. It translates to CASSLGRGNNEQFF.

V is TRBV19 and J is TRBJ2-7; possible D gene TRBD2, 5 bases. V gave up 5 bases and J gave up 3 bases, with 14 bases separating them. The CDR3 consists of 14 residues. Germline CDR1 and CDR2: LNHDA and SQIVND (reference sequence). For the CDR3, the DNA is TGTGCCAGTAGTCCTGGAGCGGCACACTACGAGCAGTACTTC. It yields the protein CASSPGAAHYEQYF.

The chain links TRBV5-1 to TRBJ1-5, with TRBD1 matching over 7 bases. Germline-derived CDR1 and CDR2 are SGHRS and YFSETQ. This CDR3 has 18 residues. Trimming removed 2 bases from V and 0 bases from J; junction bases left unmatched: 11. The CDR3: CASSFCRQGVYSNQPQHF. The CDR3 bases are TGCGCCAGCAGCTTCTGTCGGCAGGGGGTTTATAGCAATCAGCCCCAGCATTTT.

The V and J genes are TRBV9 and TRBJ1-1; D perhaps matches TRBD1 (5 bases). The CDR3 totals 16 residues. The V gene lost 0 bases and the J gene lost 2 bases, with 14 bases spanning the gap. Germline V gives CDR1 SGDLS, CDR2 YYNGEE. The CDR3: CASSVGSPTVNTEAFF. As DNA, the CDR3 is TGTGCCAGCAGCGTAGGATCCCCGACAGTTAACACTGAAGCTTTCTTT.

The DNA for the CDR3 is TGCGCCAGCAGCCAAGACTTAGCGGGGGGGTTGGCCCAGTACTTC. Its protein is CASSQDLAGGLAQYF. The chain recombines TRBV4-1 with TRBJ2-5; TRBD2 matches 11 bases. There are 15 residues in the CDR3. The germline CDR1 and CDR2 sequences are MGHRA and YSYEKL. V lost 0 bases and J lost 9; bases outside the gene matches: 6.

V usage is TRBV11-2 and J usage is TRBJ2-2, with a tentative D call TRBD2 (6 bases). This CDR3 has 15 amino acids. The V gene lost 4 bases and the J gene lost 4 bases, with 13 bases spanning the gap. Germline V gene data show CDR1 as SGHAT and CDR2 as FQNNGV. The DNA for the CDR3 is TGTGCCAGCAGCTCCAAGCGGGCGGGCACCGGGGAGCTGTTTTTT. This codes for CASSSKRAGTGELFF.

The chain recombines TRBV5-5 with TRBJ2-5, with D possibly being TRBD2 (6 bases). The V gene's germline CDR1 is SGHKS and CDR2 YYEKEE (reference sequence). The CDR3 is made up of 14 amino acids. The V gene lost 0 bases and the J gene lost 9 bases, with 15 bases spanning the gap. CDR3 coding DNA: TGTGCCAGCAGCTTGGAATCGGGCGGGGTTCCCCAGTACTTC. It translates to CASSLESGGVPQYF.